Listed below are T cell receptor beta chains from one sample, sequenced in a study of T-cell memory formation after mild COVID-19. From the 5' RACE reads, TCRdb called clonotypes with MiXCR, one entry per CDR3 protein. The repertoire holds roughly 170,000 distinct CDR3 sequences, approximately 18% seen once, with more than 3% in the top ten. Material: PBMCs or a T cell subset sorted from them (not recorded which). The source is a man aged 18 to 29 who had mild COVID-19 (a few samples of this study predate the infection). Cell type and time point are not known. CDR3s include the opening cysteine and the closing phenylalanine or tryptophan. A D gene is named only where the DNA matches it firmly. Only part of the rows carry a size: once, few, many, or a class if the clone is expanded.

v_call: TRBV18
d_call: .
j_call: TRBJ1-1
clone_size: .
cdr3_nt: TGTGCCAGCTCACCAGGGGAACAGGGAGGGAACACTGAAGCTTTCTTT
cdr3_aa: CASSPGEQGGNTEAFF

v_call: TRBV11-2
d_call: .
j_call: TRBJ2-4
clone_size: .
cdr3_nt: TGTGCCAGCAGCTCGACAGACCGCGCGGGCATTCAGTACTTC
cdr3_aa: CASSSTDRAGIQYF

v_call: TRBV5-6
d_call: .
j_call: TRBJ2-1
clone_size: few
cdr3_nt: TGTGCCAGCAGCTTGATCAGGGCCGGCAATGAGCAGTTCTTC
cdr3_aa: CASSLIRAGNEQFF

v_call: TRBV20-1
d_call: .
j_call: TRBJ1-1
clone_size: many
cdr3_nt: TGCAGTGCTGAAGCTAAGAACCGCCCATCTCAAGCTTTCTTT
cdr3_aa: CSAEAKNRPSQAFF

v_call: TRBV12-3/TRBV12-4
d_call: .
j_call: TRBJ2-1
clone_size: few
cdr3_nt: TGTGCCAGCAGTTTAGAAGGGGCAGCCTACAATGAGCAGTTCTTC
cdr3_aa: CASSLEGAAYNEQFF

v_call: TRBV11-2
d_call: .
j_call: TRBJ1-5
clone_size: few
cdr3_nt: TGTGCCAGCAGCCCAGGGGCGTCTGGCAATCAGCCCCAGCATTTT
cdr3_aa: CASSPGASGNQPQHF

v_call: TRBV12-3/TRBV12-4
d_call: .
j_call: TRBJ1-2
clone_size: .
cdr3_nt: TGTGCCAGCAGTTTCAAGGGGACCTATGGCTACACCTTC
cdr3_aa: CASSFKGTYGYTF

v_call: TRBV7-2
d_call: TRBD2
j_call: TRBJ2-3
clone_size: .
cdr3_nt: TGTGCCAGCAGCCGGACTAGCGGGGACACAGATACGCAGTATTTT
cdr3_aa: CASSRTSGDTDTQYF

v_call: TRBV5-1
d_call: .
j_call: TRBJ1-6
clone_size: few
cdr3_nt: TGCGCCAGCAGCTGGCGGGACGGGAATTCACCCCTCCACTTT
cdr3_aa: CASSWRDGNSPLHF

v_call: TRBV2
d_call: .
j_call: TRBJ1-4
clone_size: few
cdr3_nt: TGTGCCAGCATTAGTTCAGGGGAAAAACTGTTTTTT
cdr3_aa: CASISSGEKLFF

v_call: TRBV7-2
d_call: .
j_call: TRBJ2-2
clone_size: .
cdr3_nt: TGTGCCAGCAGCCCTCCAGGAGCGAACACCGGGGAGCTGTTTTTT
cdr3_aa: CASSPPGANTGELFF

v_call: TRBV5-1
d_call: .
j_call: TRBJ1-2
clone_size: few
cdr3_nt: TGCGCCAGCAGCTTGGATCCAGGACCCTATGGCTACACCTTC
cdr3_aa: CASSLDPGPYGYTF

v_call: TRBV4-3
d_call: TRBD2
j_call: TRBJ2-3
clone_size: few
cdr3_nt: TGCGCCAGCAGCCAAGAGCCCGGGAAGCGGGGGACAGATACGCAGTATTTT
cdr3_aa: CASSQEPGKRGTDTQYF

v_call: TRBV12-3/TRBV12-4
d_call: .
j_call: TRBJ1-2
clone_size: many
cdr3_nt: TGTGCCAGCAGTTTAAACTATGGCTACACCTTC
cdr3_aa: CASSLNYGYTF

v_call: TRBV3-1
d_call: .
j_call: TRBJ2-2
clone_size: few
cdr3_nt: TGTGCCAGCAGCCAAGCTCTGTTCACCGGGGAGCTGTTTTTT
cdr3_aa: CASSQALFTGELFF

v_call: TRBV12-3/TRBV12-4
d_call: .
j_call: TRBJ2-5
clone_size: .
cdr3_nt: TGTGCCAGCAGTATGAGGCCCCGACTACATGACCGGGAGACCCAGTACTTC
cdr3_aa: CASSMRPRLHDRETQYF

v_call: TRBV7-2
d_call: .
j_call: TRBJ2-3
clone_size: .
cdr3_nt: TGTGCCAGCAGCTTAGATGGTGGCGGCGCCATCACAGATACGCAGTATTTT
cdr3_aa: CASSLDGGGAITDTQYF

v_call: TRBV29-1
d_call: TRBD1
j_call: TRBJ2-5
clone_size: .
cdr3_nt: TGCAGCGTTGAAGCGGGACAGTCTCAAGAGACCCAGTACTTC
cdr3_aa: CSVEAGQSQETQYF

v_call: TRBV7-2
d_call: .
j_call: TRBJ2-5
clone_size: .
cdr3_nt: TGTGCCAGCAGCTTAATCACGAAAAAAGAGACCCAGTACTTC
cdr3_aa: CASSLITKKETQYF

v_call: TRBV7-9
d_call: TRBD2
j_call: TRBJ2-5
clone_size: .
cdr3_nt: TGTGCCAGCAGCTGGGGACTAGAAGAGACCCAGTACTTC
cdr3_aa: CASSWGLEETQYF

v_call: TRBV7-2
d_call: .
j_call: TRBJ2-1
clone_size: .
cdr3_nt: TGTGCCAGCAGCTTTGACCCAGGGTCGTCGGATGAGCAGTTCTTC
cdr3_aa: CASSFDPGSSDEQFF

v_call: TRBV7-3
d_call: TRBD2
j_call: TRBJ2-3
clone_size: few
cdr3_nt: TGTGCCAGCAGCTTCCGACTAGCGGGGACAGATACGCAGTATTTT
cdr3_aa: CASSFRLAGTDTQYF

v_call: TRBV7-2
d_call: .
j_call: TRBJ2-5
clone_size: .
cdr3_nt: TGTGCCAGCAGCTTTGCGGGGGCATCAGAGACCCAGTACTTC
cdr3_aa: CASSFAGASETQYF

v_call: TRBV20-1
d_call: .
j_call: TRBJ1-1
clone_size: .
cdr3_nt: TGCAGTGCTAGCGGCGAATCTAACACTGAAGCTTTCTTT
cdr3_aa: CSASGESNTEAFF

v_call: TRBV5-1
d_call: .
j_call: TRBJ1-6
clone_size: few
cdr3_nt: TGCGCCAGCAGCTCGAGAGACACTACCCTCCACTTT
cdr3_aa: CASSSRDTTLHF

v_call: TRBV12-3/TRBV12-4
d_call: .
j_call: TRBJ1-5
clone_size: few
cdr3_nt: TGTGCCAGCAGTCGGGACGTCCTCGCGCCCCAGCATTTT
cdr3_aa: CASSRDVLAPQHF

v_call: TRBV28
d_call: .
j_call: TRBJ1-3
clone_size: .
cdr3_nt: TGTGCCAGCAACCTAGCAGGGGCCTCTGGAAACACCATATATTTT
cdr3_aa: CASNLAGASGNTIYF

v_call: TRBV20-1
d_call: .
j_call: TRBJ1-1
clone_size: many
cdr3_nt: TGCATGGCCAGACGGCAGAACACTGAAGCTTTCTTT
cdr3_aa: CMARRQNTEAFF

v_call: TRBV20-1
d_call: .
j_call: TRBJ2-5
clone_size: many
cdr3_nt: TGCAGTGCTAGTTCGTTCAGGGAGACCCAGTACTTC
cdr3_aa: CSASSFRETQYF